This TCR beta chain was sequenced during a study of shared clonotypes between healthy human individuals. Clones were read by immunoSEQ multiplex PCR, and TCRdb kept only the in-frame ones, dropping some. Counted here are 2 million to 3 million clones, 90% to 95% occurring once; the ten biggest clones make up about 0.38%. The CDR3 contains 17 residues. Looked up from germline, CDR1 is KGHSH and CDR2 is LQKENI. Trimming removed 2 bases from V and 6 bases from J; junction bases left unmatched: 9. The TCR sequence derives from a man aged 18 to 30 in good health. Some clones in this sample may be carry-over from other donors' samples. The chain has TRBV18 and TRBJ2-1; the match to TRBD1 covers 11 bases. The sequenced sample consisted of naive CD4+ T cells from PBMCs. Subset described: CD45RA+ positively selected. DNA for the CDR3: TGTGCCAGCTCACCAGCGCTCCGGACAGGGGGCTCCAATGAGCAGTTCTTC. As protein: CASSPALRTGGSNEQFF.